Below, 7 T cell receptor beta chains from the same sample are listed, as sequenced in a study of blood T cell repertoires in COVID-19. Here immunoSEQ multiplex PCR was the method, and the copy in TCRdb shows in-frame clones only, minus some. The sample shows approximately 150,000 clones, about 86% of them seen only once. The sequenced sample was peripheral blood. These receptors were collected from a woman of 80 years or more with acute or convalescent COVID-19.

This rearrangement joins TRBV13 to TRBJ1-3; no definite D call. The CDR3 has 15 amino acids. Trimming took off 2 bases at V and 4 bases at J, with 12 bases between the two ends. Germline CDR1 PRHDT, CDR2 FYEKMQ (reference sequence). CDR3 in amino acids: CASSLITGPGNTIYF. DNA of the CDR3: TGTGCCAGCAGCTTAATAACTGGGCCCGGAAACACCATATATTTT.

This chain connects TRBV18 to TRBJ1-2; D is unclear. This CDR3 has 15 amino acids. Trimming took 0 bases from V and 4 from J, leaving 12 bases between them. The V gene's germline CDR1 is KGHSH and CDR2 LQKENI. The CDR3 protein is CASSPPVSLSYGYTF. DNA of the CDR3: TGTGCCAGCTCACCACCGGTGTCTCTGAGCTATGGCTACACCTTC.

The genes are TRBV2 and TRBJ2-3; 9 nucleotides line up with TRBD1. The CDR3 has 15 residues. The V gene's germline CDR1 is SNHLY and CDR2 FYNNEI. The junction had 5 bases not matched to a gene; V was cut back by 7 bases and J by 0 bases. The CDR3 reads CASTLDRGSTDTQYF. DNA of the CDR3: TGTGCCAGCACCTTGGACAGGGGCAGCACAGATACGCAGTATTTT.

V usage is TRBV18 and J usage is TRBJ2-3, with D perhaps TRBD2 (5 bases). V gave up 8 bases and J gave up 2 bases, with 17 bases separating them. From germline, CDR1 is KGHSH and CDR2 LQKENI. The CDR3 is 15 amino acids. The CDR3 spells CASKTSTSFTDTQYF. CDR3 coding DNA: TGTGCCAGCAAAACCAGTACTAGTTTCACAGATACGCAGTATTTT.

In DNA, the CDR3 is TGTGCCAGCAGCCAAGCCAGGGGGCGCGGGTCTGGGGCCAACGTCCTGACTTTC. Translated, it gives CASSQARGRGSGANVLTF. This chain links TRBV3-1 (or the pseudogene TRBV3-2) with TRBJ2-6, with 8 bases aligning to TRBD1. V dropped 1 base and J dropped 1; count of bases not matched to a gene: 6. Germline V lookup: CDR1 LGHDT, CDR2 YNNKEL (reference sequence). CDR3 length: 18 residues.

In DNA, the CDR3 is TGTGCCAGCAGCCAAGGTTCTGGGAGCCCCCTCTATGGCTACACCTTC. Protein product: CASSQGSGSPLYGYTF. V and J are TRBV3-1 (or the pseudogene TRBV3-2) and TRBJ1-2; D ambiguous. CDR1 is LGHDT, CDR2 YNNKEL, per germline (reference sequence). There are 16 residues in the CDR3. Trimming took 1 base from V and 4 from J, leaving 16 bases between them.

The rearrangement links TRBV18 to TRBJ2-2; D is unclear. Germline V lookup: CDR1 KGHSH, CDR2 LQKENI. V lost 3 bases, J lost 7 bases, and 12 bases lay in between. CDR3 length: 14 amino acids. Here the CDR3 reads CASSPGQALGELFF. CDR3 DNA sequence: TGTGCCAGCTCACCGGGCCAGGCCCTCGGGGAGCTGTTTTTT. The full variable domain, rest sourced from reference TRBV18 and TRBJ2-2, is NAGVMQNPRHLVRRRGQEARLRCSPMKGHSHVYWYRQLPEEGLKFMVYLQKENIIDESGMPKERFSAEFPKEGPSILRIQQVVRGDSAAYFCASSPGQALGELFFGEGSRLTVL.